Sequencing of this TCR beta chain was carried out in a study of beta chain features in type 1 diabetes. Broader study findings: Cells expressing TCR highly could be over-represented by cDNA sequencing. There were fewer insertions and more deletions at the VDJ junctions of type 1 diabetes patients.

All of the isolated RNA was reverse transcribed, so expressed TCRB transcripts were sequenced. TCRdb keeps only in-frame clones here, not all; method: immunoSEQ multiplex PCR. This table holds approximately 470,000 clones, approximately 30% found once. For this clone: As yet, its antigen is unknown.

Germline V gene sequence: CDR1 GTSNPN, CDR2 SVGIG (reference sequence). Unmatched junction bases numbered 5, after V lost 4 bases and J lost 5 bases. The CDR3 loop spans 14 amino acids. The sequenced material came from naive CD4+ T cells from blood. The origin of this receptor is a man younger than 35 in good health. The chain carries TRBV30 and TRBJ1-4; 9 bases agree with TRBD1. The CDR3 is CAWNSGTGNEKLFF. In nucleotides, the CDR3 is TGTGCCTGGAACTCCGGGACAGGGAATGAAAAACTGTTTTTT.